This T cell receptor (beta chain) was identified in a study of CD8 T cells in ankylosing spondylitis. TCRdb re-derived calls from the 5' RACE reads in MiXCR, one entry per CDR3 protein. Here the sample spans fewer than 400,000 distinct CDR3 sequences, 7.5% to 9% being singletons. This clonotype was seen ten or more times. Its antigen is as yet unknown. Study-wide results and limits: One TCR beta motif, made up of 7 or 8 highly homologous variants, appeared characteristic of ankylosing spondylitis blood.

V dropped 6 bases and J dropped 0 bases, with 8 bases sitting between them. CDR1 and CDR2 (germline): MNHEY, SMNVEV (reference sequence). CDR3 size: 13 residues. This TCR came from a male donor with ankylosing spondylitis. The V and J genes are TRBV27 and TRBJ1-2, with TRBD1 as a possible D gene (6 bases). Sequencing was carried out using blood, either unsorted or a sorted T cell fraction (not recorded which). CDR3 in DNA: TGTGCCAGCAGGGACAGCGCTAACTATGGCTACACCTTC. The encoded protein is CASRDSANYGYTF.